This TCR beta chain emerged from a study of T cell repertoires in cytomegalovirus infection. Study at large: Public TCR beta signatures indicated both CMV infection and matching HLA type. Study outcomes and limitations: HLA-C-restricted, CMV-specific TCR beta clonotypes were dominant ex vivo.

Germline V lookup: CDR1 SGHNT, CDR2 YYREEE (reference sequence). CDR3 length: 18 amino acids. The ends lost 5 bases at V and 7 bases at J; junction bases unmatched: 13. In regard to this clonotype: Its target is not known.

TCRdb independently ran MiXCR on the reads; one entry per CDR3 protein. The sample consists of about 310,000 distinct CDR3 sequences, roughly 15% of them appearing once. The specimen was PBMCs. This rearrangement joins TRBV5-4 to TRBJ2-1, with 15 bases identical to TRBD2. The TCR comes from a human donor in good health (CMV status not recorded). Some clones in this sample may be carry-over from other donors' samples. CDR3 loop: CASSLGGTSGGPWNEQFF. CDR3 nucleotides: TGTGCCAGCAGTCTTGGAGGGACTAGCGGGGGGCCGTGGAATGAGCAGTTCTTC.